This T cell receptor (beta chain) was identified in a study of cytomegalovirus exposure and HLA in healthy donors. PCR primers comprised 60 Vbeta and 13 Jbeta primers. Assay: immunoSEQ multiplex PCR; the TCRdb copy retains only in-frame clones and omits some. The sample consists of 100,000 to 150,000 clones, 80% of them appearing once. Sequences were obtained from PBMCs. This clonotype was obtained from a man younger than 40 in good health and CMV-seropositive.

The CDR3 region is CASSLQGYNSPLHF. Here the CDR3 DNA reads TGTGCCAGCAGCCTACAGGGTTATAATTCACCCCTCCACTTT. The rearrangement links TRBV7-3 to TRBJ1-6; a possible D gene is TRBD1 (6 bases). Germline V gives CDR1 SGHTA, CDR2 FQGTGA. V was cut by 5 bases and J by 4 bases, with 9 bases left in between. The CDR3 is 14 amino acids.